This is a list of T cell receptor beta chains from one sample in a study of blood T cell repertoires in COVID-19. Assay: immunoSEQ multiplex PCR; the TCRdb copy retains only in-frame clones and omits some. This sample has 150,000 or so clones, with 80% to 90% found just once. Sample: PBMCs or T cells enriched from blood (not recorded which). The receptors shown here come from a woman aged 45-60 years in a cohort exposed to, infected with or recovered from COVID-19 (not recorded which). CDR3s leave out the opening cysteine and the closing phenylalanine or tryptophan.

CDR3 length,J gene,V gene,CDR3 protein
12,TRBJ2-7,TRBV11-1,ASNPGHGTYEQY
13,TRBJ2-1,TRBV7-6,ASSRGTGRGNEQF
12,TRBJ2-7,TRBV3-1/TRBV3-2,ASSSRQGAGEQY
12,TRBJ1-1,TRBV10-3,AIGRDKLNTEAF
15,TRBJ1-1,TRBV6-4,ASMVPGTGGLGTEAF
13,TRBJ1-6,TRBV9,ASSARTFGDSPLH
13,TRBJ1-5,TRBV28,ASSYDRGRTQPQH
14,TRBJ2-1,TRBV5-4,ASRQRTGSSYNEQF
12,TRBJ1-5,TRBV19,ASSTSGGNQPQH
12,TRBJ2-1,TRBV28,ASSTIQGAAEQF
13,TRBJ1-1,TRBV7-2,ASSFEGRGATEAF
11,TRBJ2-1,TRBV20-1,SASSGGTNEQF
11,TRBJ1-2,TRBV11-2,ASSAGRDRGYT
12,TRBJ1-1,TRBV9,ASSLHPANTEAF
11,TRBJ1-2,TRBV6-5,ASSSEGTHGYT
15,TRBJ1-1,TRBV10-3,AISESPDRKLNTEAF
15,TRBJ2-7,TRBV12-2,ASRLAGTSGTPDEQY
16,TRBJ2-5,TRBV28,ASSLLKLWYRGNPTQY